The 27 T cell receptor beta chains listed next were all sequenced from one sample in a study of beta chain features in type 1 diabetes. Overall study findings and caveats: Within each of all four CD4+ subsets, Type 1 diabetes patients had TCRB CDR3s that were moderately but significantly shorter.

These receptors lack a known antigen. Expressed TCRB transcripts were sequenced after all isolated RNA was converted to cDNA. Profiling relied on immunoSEQ multiplex PCR, and the TCRdb table lists in-frame clones only, not all of them. The sample lists around 600,000 clones, roughly an eighth occurring once. Source material: naive CD4+ T cells from blood. The receptor source for this set is a man younger than 40 with type 1 diabetes.

The CDR3 loop reads CASSLAPSGGQETQYF. Written as DNA, the CDR3 is TGCGCCAGCAGCTTGGCTCCGTCTGGGGGCCAAGAGACCCAGTACTTC. This chain connects TRBV5-1 to TRBJ2-5; either TRBD1 or TRBD2 may supply D (5 bases each). This CDR3 is 16 amino acids long. Germline values: CDR1 SGHRS, CDR2 YFSETQ. Trimming removed 0 bases from V and 1 base from J, with 13 bases in between.

The table lists this clone with a few counts. This sequence joins TRBV7-2 and TRBJ2-3; tentatively, D is TRBD1 or TRBD2 (6 bases each). Germline V gene lookup returns CDR1 SGHTA and CDR2 FQGNSA. The CDR3 contains 15 residues. Trimming stripped 2 bases from V and 4 bases from J, with 13 bases between. This chain's CDR3 is CASSLWPGEADTQYF. CDR3 DNA sequence: TGTGCCAGCAGCTTATGGCCAGGGGAGGCAGATACGCAGTATTTT.

This clone was observed a handful of times. V usage is TRBV9 and J usage is TRBJ2-1; maybe TRBD1 (6 bases). The CDR3 is 14 residues long. The V gene lost 4 bases and the J gene lost 2 bases, with 10 bases spanning the gap. Germline CDR1 and CDR2: SGDLS and YYNGEE. As DNA, the CDR3 is TGTGCCAGCAGCCTTGGACAGACCTACAATGAGCAGTTCTTC. This codes for CASSLGQTYNEQFF.

The CDR3 here is CASSPDGAYGYTF. Here the CDR3 DNA reads TGTGCCAGCAGCCCCGACGGCGCTTATGGCTACACCTTC. The rearrangement links TRBV7-2 to TRBJ1-2; D remains unclear. The CDR3 is 13 amino acids. The V and J ends lost 5 bases and 5 bases respectively, with 12 bases between them. Germline CDR1 SGHTA, CDR2 FQGNSA.

This clone showed up just a few times. The chain couples TRBV4-3 to TRBJ2-5; 7 nucleotides line up with TRBD2. Germline V gene lookup returns CDR1 LGHNA and CDR2 YSLEER. CDR3 length equals 16 residues. With V trimmed by 1 base and J by 2 bases, 7 bases remained unmatched. In DNA form, the CDR3 reads TGCGCCAGCAGCCAAGGCGATAGCGGGTATCAAGAGACCCAGTACTTC. The encoded protein is CASSQGDSGYQETQYF.

This sequence joins TRBV11-2 and TRBJ2-2; 9 positions match TRBD2. The junction had 5 bases not matched to a gene; V was cut back by 3 bases and J by 6 bases. CDR1 and CDR2 from the germline V gene are SGHAT and FQNNGV. CDR3 size: 15 residues. In nucleotides, the CDR3 is TGTGCCAGCAGCTTTCGTAGCGGGGGATCCGGGGAGCTGTTTTTT. It is translated as CASSFRSGGSGELFF.

The table lists this clone with a few counts. The V call is TRBV2, the J call TRBJ2-1; D ambiguous. The CDR3 has 14 residues. The ends were cut back, 7 bases at V and 2 bases at J, with 12 bases in the middle. Germline V gives CDR1 SNHLY, CDR2 FYNNEI. The CDR3 here is CASTLTRAYNEQFF. The CDR3 coding sequence is TGTGCCAGCACCTTGACTCGGGCCTACAATGAGCAGTTCTTC.

This clone was found a few times. This specimen includes other DNA sequences encoding the same CDR3. This rearrangement joins TRBV9 to TRBJ2-2; D uncertain. The CDR3 is made up of 14 amino acids. Germline-derived CDR1 and CDR2 are SGDLS and YYNGEE. V was pared by 2 bases and J by 0 bases, with 5 bases between. The CDR3 protein is CASSVLTNTGELFF. In DNA, the CDR3 is TGTGCCAGCAGCGTCCTTACGAACACCGGGGAGCTGTTTTTT.

In this sample, this clone turned up a few times. The chain combines TRBV5-6 with TRBJ2-7, with D unresolved. The V and J ends lost 2 bases and 0 bases respectively, with 12 bases between them. The CDR3 sequence is 15 residues long. The germline gives CDR1 SGHDT, CDR2 YYEEEE. CDR3 residues: CASSLWRLYSYEQYF. CDR3 sequence (DNA): TGTGCCAGCAGCTTATGGCGATTATACTCCTACGAGCAGTACTTC.

V is TRBV5-1 and J is TRBJ2-1; D assignment may be TRBD1 or TRBD2 (6 bases each). The CDR3 sequence is 16 residues long. The V gene lost 6 bases and the J gene lost 7 bases, with 23 bases spanning the gap. CDR1 is SGHRS, CDR2 YFSETQ, per germline. The CDR3 is CASTWVGGGAKNEQFF. The CDR3 DNA is TGCGCCAGCACCTGGGTTGGAGGGGGAGCGAAGAATGAGCAGTTCTTC.

In this sample, this clone turned up a few times. At one of its ends the junction is not consistent with the germline gene, which may arise from a read error. This sequence joins TRBV7-7 and TRBJ2-7; D is undetermined. Germline V CDR1 and CDR2: SSHAT, FNYEAQ (reference sequence). This CDR3 spans 13 amino acids. The CDR3 bases are TGTGCTAGCAGCTTAACCACGGACCACGAGCAGTACTTC. Protein product: CASSLTTDHEQYF.

V gene TRBV2 combines with J gene TRBJ2-3; TRBD1 or TRBD2 may be the D gene (5 bases each). V lost 8 bases and J lost 4, with 16 bases in between. Germline V lookup: CDR1 SNHLY, CDR2 FYNNEI. The CDR3 has 14 amino acids. CDR3 loop: CASGGRLKADTQYF. CDR3 nucleotide sequence: TGTGCCAGCGGGGGACGGTTGAAAGCAGATACGCAGTATTTT.

The rearrangement links TRBV29-1 to TRBJ1-2; D gene unclear. The CDR3 totals 15 residues. Germline CDR1 is SQVTM and CDR2 is ANQGSEA. Trimming left V 0 bases short and J 8 bases short, with 19 bases between. This CDR3 is CSVEEMERTPDGYTF. The CDR3 region has the DNA TGCAGCGTTGAAGAGATGGAGCGAACCCCAGACGGCTACACCTTC.

CDR3 protein: CASSRIAGEPADTQYF. The CDR3 region has the DNA TGTGCCAGCAGCCGTATAGCGGGGGAGCCTGCAGATACGCAGTATTTT. The chain joins TRBV7-2 to TRBJ2-3; TRBD2 aligns across 9 bases. Germline V gene sequence: CDR1 SGHTA, CDR2 FQGNSA. V lost 5 bases, J lost 4 bases, and 10 bases stayed unmatched. CDR3 size: 16 residues.

The chain has TRBV6-5 and TRBJ2-4; 9 bases agree with TRBD2. The CDR3 covers 16 residues. V shed 2 bases, J shed 1 base, and the junction held 3 bases outside the gene matches. Germline lookup yields CDR1 MNHEY and CDR2 SVGAGI. The CDR3 sequence is CASSYASGGAKNIQYF. The CDR3 nucleotides read TGTGCCAGCAGTTACGCGAGCGGGGGGGCCAAAAACATTCAGTACTTC.

This clone came up a few times. V and J are TRBV6-1 and TRBJ2-7; D gene ambiguous. Germline V lookup: CDR1 MNHNS, CDR2 SASEGT. This CDR3 is 13 amino acids long. V lost 2 bases to trimming and J lost 2 bases, with 7 bases between them. This CDR3 reads CASSEYLPYEQYF. The CDR3 nucleotides are TGTGCCAGCAGTGAATATCTACCCTACGAGCAGTACTTC.

There are a few counts of this clone. The chain couples TRBV19 to TRBJ1-5; no clear D gene. The CDR3 is 15 amino acids. Trimming pared 0 bases from V and 3 bases from J, leaving 9 bases between. Germline V gene lookup returns CDR1 LNHDA and CDR2 SQIVND (reference sequence). Here the CDR3 DNA reads TGTGCCAGTAGTATAGAAGGACGGCACAATCAGCCCCAGCATTTT. This gives the protein CASSIEGRHNQPQHF.

This chain connects TRBV7-2 to TRBJ2-5, with D hard to call. The CDR3 is 13 residues long. In germline, CDR1 is SGHTA, CDR2 FQGNSA. Trimming took 0 bases from V and 5 from J, leaving 7 bases between them. The CDR3 region is CASSLAFRETQYF. The CDR3 nucleotides are TGTGCCAGCAGCTTAGCGTTTAGGGAGACCCAGTACTTC.

The table lists this clone with a few counts. V usage is TRBV5-1 and J usage is TRBJ2-7; D may be TRBD2 (5 bases). Between the trimmed V and J ends, which lost 0 bases and 0 bases, there was a span of 10 bases. The CDR3 totals 15 residues. The germline CDR1 and CDR2 sequences are SGHRS and YFSETQ. Here the CDR3 reads CASSLVESGSYEQYF. In DNA form, the CDR3 reads TGCGCCAGCAGCTTGGTCGAAAGCGGCTCCTACGAGCAGTACTTC.

The chain recombines TRBV19 with TRBJ1-6; no definite D call. The V end lost 6 bases, the J end lost 10 bases, and 13 bases lay between the germline ends. Germline CDR1 reads LNHDA; CDR2 reads SQIVND (reference sequence). This CDR3 is built from 13 residues. DNA of the CDR3: TGTGCCAGTAGCTTGCTGGGAACGTCACCCCTCCACTTT. This encodes CASSLLGTSPLHF.

In its sample, this clone was seen a few times. The chain has TRBV19 and TRBJ2-5; TRBD2 aligns across 8 bases. The trim removed 2 bases at V and 3 bases at J, leaving 2 bases unmatched. Germline CDR1 and CDR2: LNHDA and SQIVND (reference sequence). The CDR3 has 14 residues. In nucleotides, the CDR3 is TGTGCCAGTAGTATATCGCGGGGGGAAGAGACCCAGTACTTC. Residues: CASSISRGEETQYF.

The chain joins TRBV7-6 to TRBJ2-1; tentatively, D is TRBD2 (7 bases). Trimming took off 3 bases at V and 6 bases at J, with 15 bases between the two ends. CDR3 length equals 15 residues. CDR1 is SGHVS, CDR2 FNYEAQ, per germline. CDR3: CASSLGGQSANEQFF. As DNA, the CDR3 is TGTGCCAGCAGCTTGGGGGGGCAGAGTGCCAATGAGCAGTTCTTC.

This clone was found a few times. The identical CDR3 is also encoded by other nucleotide sequences in the sample. The V call is TRBV30, the J call TRBJ1-5; 8 nucleotides align to TRBD1. This CDR3 spans 13 amino acids. CDR1 and CDR2 (germline): GTSNPN, SVGIG (reference sequence). Germline trimming cut 5 bases from V and 0 bases from J; bases unmatched to any gene: 0. For the CDR3, the DNA is TGTGCCTGGGGGACAGGTAGCAATCAGCCCCAGCATTTT. Residues: CAWGTGSNQPQHF.

This clone occurred a few times. This chain connects TRBV6-1 to TRBJ2-7; D is unresolved. This CDR3 region has 11 residues. The germline gives CDR1 MNHNS, CDR2 SASEGT. Trimming took off 7 bases at V and 7 bases at J, with 11 bases between the two ends. CDR3 in DNA: TGTGCCAGCACAGGATCGGTGGAGCAGTACTTC. Encoded protein: CASTGSVEQYF.

The rearrangement uses TRBV10-3 and TRBJ2-3; no definite D call. The germline V gene encodes CDR1 ENHRY and CDR2 SYGVKD. V lost 2 bases and J lost 6, with 15 bases in between. The CDR3 has 15 amino acids. This CDR3 reads CAISEPRFSPDTQYF. The CDR3 bases are TGTGCCATCAGTGAGCCCCGGTTTAGCCCCGATACGCAGTATTTT.

V usage is TRBV7-9 and J usage is TRBJ1-2; the match to TRBD1 covers 8 bases. Looked up from germline, CDR1 is SEHNR and CDR2 is FQNEAQ (reference sequence). CDR3 size: 16 residues. After removal of 2 bases from V and 6 bases from J, the junction contained 11 bases not matched to a gene. CDR3: CASSLLAGTGIHGYTF. The CDR3 DNA follows: TGTGCCAGCAGCTTATTAGCCGGGACAGGTATTCATGGCTACACCTTC.

The rearrangement links TRBV7-9 to TRBJ1-6; perhaps TRBD1 as D (5 bases). This CDR3 has 14 residues. Germline CDR1 and CDR2: SEHNR and FQNEAQ (reference sequence). V lost 5 bases and J lost 7, with 12 bases in between. CDR3 DNA sequence: TGTGCCAGCAGCCCCACGGGACGGAATTCACCCCTCCACTTT. It encodes CASSPTGRNSPLHF. The whole variable domain, filled in from reference TRBV7-9 and TRBJ1-6, reads DTGVSQNPRHKITKRGQNVTFRCDPISEHNRLYWYRQTLGQGPEFLTYFQNEAQLEKSRLLSDRFSAERPKGSFSTLEIQRTEQGDSAMYLCASSPTGRNSPLHFGNGTRLTVT.